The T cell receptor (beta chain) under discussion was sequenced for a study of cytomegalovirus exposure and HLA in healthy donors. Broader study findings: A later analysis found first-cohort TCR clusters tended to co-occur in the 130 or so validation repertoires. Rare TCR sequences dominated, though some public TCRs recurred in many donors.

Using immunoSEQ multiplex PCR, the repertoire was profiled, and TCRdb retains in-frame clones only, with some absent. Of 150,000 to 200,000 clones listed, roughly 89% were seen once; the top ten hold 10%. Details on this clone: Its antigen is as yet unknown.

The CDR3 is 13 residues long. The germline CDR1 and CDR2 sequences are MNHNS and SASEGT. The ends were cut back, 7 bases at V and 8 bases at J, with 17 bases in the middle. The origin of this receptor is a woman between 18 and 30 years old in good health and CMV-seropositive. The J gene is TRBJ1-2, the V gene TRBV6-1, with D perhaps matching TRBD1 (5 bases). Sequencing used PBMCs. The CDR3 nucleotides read TGTGCCAGCACTCTCTTGGGGGGAAGGGGCTACACCTTC. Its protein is CASTLLGGRGYTF.